A selection of T cell receptor beta chains follows, all from one sample in a study of early T cells in non-severe SARS-CoV-2 infection. Using its own MiXCR run on the 5' RACE reads, TCRdb lists one record per CDR3 protein. The profile shows about 80,000 distinct CDR3 sequences, 9.5% to 15% of them singletons. The material sequenced was whole blood. The receptors here all came from an adult who was a healthcare worker with PCR-confirmed SARS-CoV-2 infection or an uninfected control (not recorded which). The CDR3 runs from the conserved cysteine through the conserved F or W. A D gene is named only where the DNA matches it firmly. Where a row states a size, it is once, few, many or the class of an expanded clone; other rows omit it.

many	TRBJ1-2	TRBV6-2/TRBV6-3	.	TGTGCCAGCAGATCTACAGGGTATATGAACTATGGCTACACCTTC	CASRSTGYMNYGYTF
few	TRBJ1-6	TRBV27	.	TGTGCCAGCAGTTTATATGAAGATAAGGATTCACCCCTCCACTTT	CASSLYEDKDSPLHF
many	TRBJ2-2	TRBV7-2	TRBD2	TGTGCCAGCAGCGATGATAGCGGGGTGAACACCGGGGAGCTGTTTTTT	CASSDDSGVNTGELFF
.	TRBJ1-2	TRBV7-2	TRBD1	TGTGCCAGCAGTGTTGGACAGGCTCAAGGCTACACCTTC	CASSVGQAQGYTF
many	TRBJ2-7	TRBV19	TRBD1	TGTGCCAGTAGTATAGGTCAGGGGGCGTACGAGCAGTACTTC	CASSIGQGAYEQYF
.	TRBJ1-3	TRBV28	.	TGTGCCAGCAGGCCCCATGGTAGCTCTGAAAACACCATATATTTT	CASRPHGSSENTIYF
few	TRBJ2-7	TRBV6-5	.	TGTGCCAGCAGTTCCAGTAGTAGCGGAACGGGGGAGCAGTACTTC	CASSSSSSGTGEQYF
.	TRBJ2-1	TRBV12-3/TRBV12-4	.	TGTGCCAGCGGTCCTAGAGGGGACTTTTACAATGAGCAGTTCTTC	CASGPRGDFYNEQFF
few	TRBJ1-6	TRBV3-1	.	TGTGCCAGCAGCCAGGTCCCAGGGTCACCCCTCCACTTT	CASSQVPGSPLHF
many	TRBJ1-1	TRBV6-2/TRBV6-3	.	TGTGCCAGCAGTCTACAGGAGAACACTGAAGCTTTCTTT	CASSLQENTEAFF
many	TRBJ2-7	TRBV6-2/TRBV6-3	TRBD1	TGTGCCAGCAGGGGAGCGACAGGGAACTACGAGCAGTACTTC	CASRGATGNYEQYF
once	TRBJ1-1	TRBV2	.	TGTGCCAGCAGTGAATCCAATGAACGGGTACTCGGGCGTCTCACTGAAGCTTTCTTT	CASSESNERVLGRLTEAFF
few	TRBJ2-1	TRBV7-9	.	TGTGCCAGCAGGACATCCCCCAGCGATGAGCAGTTCTTC	CASRTSPSDEQFF
many	TRBJ2-7	TRBV7-9	.	TGTGCCAGCAGCTCACCCGTCAATACTTACGAGCAGTACTTC	CASSSPVNTYEQYF
many	TRBJ2-1	TRBV19	.	TGTGCCAGTAAGGAGGGTAACTCCTACAATGAGCAGTTCTTC	CASKEGNSYNEQFF
many	TRBJ2-7	TRBV12-3/TRBV12-4	.	TGTGCCAGCAGTTCGGACCGTAACGAGCAGTACTTC	CASSSDRNEQYF
many	TRBJ2-7	TRBV7-9	TRBD2	TGTGCCAGCAGCTCGACTAGCGGGTATACCGAAGCCTACGAGCAGTACTTC	CASSSTSGYTEAYEQYF
.	TRBJ2-7	TRBV20-1	.	TGCAGTGCTGCGACAGGTTCTTCCTACGAGCAGTACTTC	CSAATGSSYEQYF
.	TRBJ2-3	TRBV6-6	.	TGTGCCAGCAGTTACTGGGCCAGAGGGGACACAGCAGATACGCAGTATTTT	CASSYWARGDTADTQYF
few	TRBJ2-7	TRBV7-9	.	TGTGCCAGCAGCTTAGACATAGCCTACGAGCAGTACTTC	CASSLDIAYEQYF
.	TRBJ1-2	TRBV27	TRBD1	TGTGCCAGCAGCAAGTACAGGGGAAGGCACTATGGCTACACCTTC	CASSKYRGRHYGYTF
.	TRBJ1-2	TRBV5-5	.	TGTGCCAGCAGCCAGACAGATGTTTTCAATGGCTACACCTTC	CASSQTDVFNGYTF
many	TRBJ1-4	TRBV2	TRBD1	TGTGCCAGCAGTGGGAAGGGGGCTGGCGAAAAACTGTTTTTT	CASSGKGAGEKLFF
many	TRBJ2-4	TRBV20-1	TRBD2	TGCAGTGCTAGAGGAGGCGGGAGGGGGACCAAAAACATTCAGTACTTC	CSARGGGRGTKNIQYF
many	TRBJ2-7	TRBV2	TRBD1	TGTGCCAGCAGCCCGGGACAGGGGACCTACGAGCAGTACTTC	CASSPGQGTYEQYF
many	TRBJ1-1	TRBV27	.	TGTGCCAGCAGTTTTCTTGGGGTCCCTGAAGCTTTCTTT	CASSFLGVPEAFF
few	TRBJ1-1	TRBV9	.	TGTGCCAGCAGCCTTGACCTGGGGGGCACTGAAGCTTTCTTT	CASSLDLGGTEAFF
few	TRBJ1-6	TRBV7-6	TRBD1	TGTGCCAGCAGCACGGGAGGGGGCGACTATAATTCACCCCTCCACTTT	CASSTGGGDYNSPLHF
.	TRBJ1-2	TRBV28	.	TGTGCCAGCAGTTCACCCCGCAGACTCACTATTGGCTACACCTTC	CASSSPRRLTIGYTF
.	TRBJ1-3	TRBV27	.	TGTGCCAGCAGTCCCAGGGTCTCTGGAAACACCATATATTTT	CASSPRVSGNTIYF
many	TRBJ1-1	TRBV20-1	.	TGCAGTGCTAGAGATGGGATGAACACTGAAGCTTTCTTT	CSARDGMNTEAFF
few	TRBJ1-1	TRBV6-1	.	TGTGCCAGCAGTGACAGGGTCCTCGAAGCTTTCTTT	CASSDRVLEAFF
.	TRBJ2-1	TRBV5-1	.	TGCGCCAGCAGCTCCGGAGGTAGCGTATCCTACAATGAGCAGTTCTTC	CASSSGGSVSYNEQFF
.	TRBJ2-1	TRBV12-3/TRBV12-4	TRBD2	TGTGCCAGCAGTTTTTCCAGCCATGGACTAGCGGGAGAGACCTACAATGAGCAGTTCTTC	CASSFSSHGLAGETYNEQFF
.	TRBJ2-7	TRBV20-1	TRBD2	TGCAGTGCTAGAGATCCCATCGGGGGGGCGATCGAGCAGTACTTC	CSARDPIGGAIEQYF
many	TRBJ2-3	TRBV29-1	TRBD2	TGCAGCGCGGGGGGGACAGATACGCAGTATTTT	CSAGGTDTQYF
many	TRBJ2-1	TRBV27	.	TGTGCCAGCGGTTTATCCGATGAGCAGTTCTTC	CASGLSDEQFF
few	TRBJ2-1	TRBV9	TRBD2	TGTGCCAGCAGCGTAGCGGCGGGGAGCGGGGCCTACAATGAGCAGTTCTTC	CASSVAAGSGAYNEQFF
.	TRBJ1-6	TRBV9	.	TGTGCCAGCAGCGTAGGGGCCTCCTATAATTCACCCCTCCACTTT	CASSVGASYNSPLHF
.	TRBJ2-2	TRBV29-1	TRBD1	TGCAGCGTCCCCCTTGGGGACAGGGGAACCGGGGAGCTGTTTTTT	CSVPLGDRGTGELFF
.	TRBJ2-3	TRBV9	TRBD2	TGTGCCAGCAGCCTTAGCGGGAGTACAGATACGCAGTATTTT	CASSLSGSTDTQYF
few	TRBJ2-3	TRBV10-1	TRBD1	TGCGCCAGCGGGGACAGGGGTAGCACAGATACGCAGTATTTT	CASGDRGSTDTQYF
.	TRBJ2-2	TRBV5-1	.	TGCGCCAGCAGCTTGGGGACTTTCGACACCGGGGAGCTGTTTTTT	CASSLGTFDTGELFF
few	TRBJ1-3	TRBV5-1	.	TGCGCCAGCAGCCCGACGGGCAGGGCAGGAAACACCATATATTTT	CASSPTGRAGNTIYF
.	TRBJ2-7	TRBV28	.	TGTGCCAGCAAAGATAGGCCCCGCTACGAGCAGTACTTC	CASKDRPRYEQYF
.	TRBJ2-7	TRBV29-1	.	TGCAGCGTTGGAACAGCGGAACCCTACGAGCAGTACTTC	CSVGTAEPYEQYF
few	TRBJ1-4	TRBV25-1	TRBD1	TGTGCCAGCAGTGAACCCCCGGGACAGGGAAATGAAAAACTGTTTTTT	CASSEPPGQGNEKLFF
many	TRBJ1-1	TRBV7-9	.	TGTGCCAGCAGCTTCGGTCTTGACGGAGCGGGCACTGAAGCTTTCTTT	CASSFGLDGAGTEAFF
many	TRBJ2-4	TRBV18	.	TGTGCCAGCTCCTCCGGAGAAAGCATTCAGTACTTC	CASSSGESIQYF
.	TRBJ2-1	TRBV24-1	TRBD1	TGTGCCACCAGCACACGGGACAGGGGTCCCTACAATGAGCAGTTCTTC	CATSTRDRGPYNEQFF
many	TRBJ1-4	TRBV20-1	.	TGCAGTGCTAGAGCAGGGCAGGGAAGTGAAAAACTGTTTTTT	CSARAGQGSEKLFF
many	TRBJ2-7	TRBV6-2/TRBV6-3	.	TGTGCCAGCAGTTGGGGCAGGAGCTACGAGCAGTACTTC	CASSWGRSYEQYF